These 13 T cell receptor beta chains were sequenced from one sample in a study of post-analysis software for immune sequencing data. Findings and limits, study-wide: TRBV5-6, TRBV5-1 and TRBV20-1 belonged to a set of five TRBV segments that were more frequent in patients than controls.

cDNA libraries of TCR beta carried unique molecular identifiers. TCRdb redid the calling of the PCR reads with MiXCR, one entry per CDR3 protein. The sample has 740,000 or so distinct CDR3 sequences; 53% are singletons. Their cognate antigens are unknown. Sequencing used blood. These receptors came from a girl aged 10 to 17 with multiple sclerosis.

This clonotype was detected only a few times. The V gene is TRBV20-1, the J gene TRBJ2-7; no reliable D call. CDR1 is DFQATT and CDR2 is SNEGSKA in the germline V gene (reference sequence). CDR3 length: 16 residues. Between the trimmed V and J ends, which lost 5 bases and 4 bases, there was a span of 24 bases. The CDR3: CSAPTRFGWNQYEQYF. The CDR3 DNA follows: TGCAGTGCTCCGACACGTTTCGGTTGGAACCAGTACGAGCAGTACTTC.

The V and J genes are TRBV7-6 and TRBJ2-5, with D perhaps matching TRBD1 (6 bases). Germline V CDR1 and CDR2: SGHVS, FNYEAQ. Trimming removed 1 base at V and 2 bases at J, with 14 bases between. CDR3 length equals 16 residues. CDR3 sequence reads: CASSLVGHRLQETQYF. The CDR3 coding sequence is TGTGCCAGCAGCTTAGTGGGACACAGGTTACAAGAGACCCAGTACTTC.

The genes are TRBV20-1 and TRBJ2-5; a possible D gene is TRBD2 (5 bases). The CDR3 length is 16 residues. The germline V and J ends were trimmed by 3 bases and 0 bases, with 17 bases remaining between them. The germline V gene has CDR1 DFQATT and CDR2 SNEGSKA (reference sequence). The CDR3 region has the DNA TGCAGTGCTAGTGGGGTTGTAAGGACTGACCAAGAGACCCAGTACTTC. This translates into CSASGVVRTDQETQYF.

The chain uses TRBV29-1 and TRBJ2-1; a weak D match, TRBD1 (5 bases). The CDR3 spans 13 residues. The V gene's germline CDR1 is SQVTM and CDR2 ANQGSEA. Trimming removed 4 bases from V and 8 bases from J, with 15 bases in between. The CDR3 coding sequence is TGCAGCGTTGCCGGATCAGGGCTCGATGAGCAGTTCTTC. Translated, it gives CSVAGSGLDEQFF.

V gene TRBV29-1 combines with J gene TRBJ2-5; maybe TRBD2 (7 bases). Germline CDR1 SQVTM, CDR2 ANQGSEA. The V gene lost 3 bases and the J gene lost 5 bases, with 13 bases spanning the gap. The CDR3 runs to 13 residues. CDR3 coding DNA: TGCAGCGTTGACGGGGGGCTAGGGGAGACCCAGTACTTC. This encodes CSVDGGLGETQYF.

This chain uses TRBV10-3 with TRBJ2-5; TRBD2 matches at 10 bases. The germline V gene has CDR1 ENHRY and CDR2 SYGVKD. V lost 8 bases, J lost 5 bases, and 5 bases stayed unmatched. The CDR3 spans 13 residues. CDR3 residues: CAIGTSEGETQYF. CDR3 nucleotide sequence: TGTGCCATCGGGACTAGCGAGGGCGAGACCCAGTACTTC.

This chain joins TRBV20-1 and TRBJ2-7; D tentatively reads TRBD1 or TRBD2 (5 bases each). The germline V gene has CDR1 DFQATT and CDR2 SNEGSKA (reference sequence). There are 13 residues in the CDR3. The V end was cut by 3 bases, the J end by 6 bases, with 15 bases between. The CDR3 DNA reads as TGCAGTGCTAGTCCTAGCACAGGTAGCGAGCAGTACTTC. Protein: CSASPSTGSEQYF.

This chain connects TRBV7-2 to TRBJ1-2; maybe TRBD1 (5 bases). V gave up 1 base and J gave up 4 bases, with 13 bases separating them. Germline V gives CDR1 SGHTA, CDR2 FQGNSA. There are 15 residues in the CDR3. The CDR3 DNA is TGTGCCAGCAGCTTAGAGGTTGGGGGACCCTATGGCTACACCTTC. Amino acid sequence: CASSLEVGGPYGYTF.

As DNA, the CDR3 is TGTGCCAGCAGCTCATTCCGGGACAGGGATTCCTACGAGCAGTACTTC. Translating it yields CASSSFRDRDSYEQYF. The chain uses TRBV5-5 and TRBJ2-7, with TRBD1 matching 9 bases. The germline CDR1 and CDR2 sequences are SGHKS and YYEKEE (reference sequence). J was trimmed by 1 base and V by 3 bases; bases with no gene match: 8. The CDR3 has 16 residues.

The V gene is TRBV12-3 or TRBV12-4, the J gene TRBJ2-1, with TRBD2 matching 8 bases. This CDR3 region has 16 residues. J gave up 6 bases and V 3 bases, and 10 bases lay outside the gene matches. The CDR3 DNA follows: TGTGCCAGCAGTTTGGCTGCGGGGGGCCCCGGCAATGAGCAGTTCTTC. Translation: CASSLAAGGPGNEQFF.

This chain's CDR3 is CSVDDGQDFKQFF. As DNA, the CDR3 is TGCAGCGTTGACGATGGACAAGACTTTAAGCAGTTCTTC. The rearrangement links TRBV29-1 to TRBJ2-1, with D possibly being TRBD1 (5 bases). CDR1 and CDR2 (germline): SQVTM, ANQGSEA. CDR3 length: 13 amino acids. V lost 3 bases and J lost 11, with 17 bases in between.

This clonotype was counted between two and nine times. This chain connects TRBV5-1 to TRBJ2-1, with 8 bases aligning to TRBD2. Germline trimming cut 0 bases from V and 8 bases from J; bases unmatched to any gene: 7. This CDR3 has 15 amino acids. Per germline, CDR1 SGHRS and CDR2 YFSETQ. The CDR3 sequence: CASSLAPSGYDEQFF. CDR3 DNA sequence: TGCGCCAGCAGCTTGGCTCCTAGCGGGTACGATGAGCAGTTCTTC.

Note on this clonotype: The DNA is left out, because the CDR3 cannot be placed on it with certainty; the CDR3 is given as TCRdb lists it. V is TRBV6-5 and J is TRBJ2-1; TRBD1 is the table's D call, not checked against the DNA. The germline V gene encodes CDR1 MNHEY and CDR2 SVGAGI. With termini counted, the CDR3 has 15 amino acids. CDR3 in amino acids: CASSSSTGAYNEQFF.